This record looks at one T cell receptor beta chain sequence and its context. The data stem from a study of blood T cell repertoires in COVID-19. About the study: Whether acute or convalescent, the COVID-19 samples came from the United States, Italy and Spain.

There are 13 residues in the CDR3. The germline CDR1 and CDR2 sequences are MNHEY and SVGAGI. V was trimmed by 4 bases and J by 5 bases, leaving 9 bases between them. The protocol was immunoSEQ multiplex PCR, while the TCRdb copy is restricted to in-frame clones and leaves out a portion. The repertoire has over 200,000 clones, just under 90% of them found once; the top ten carry about 6.2%. Sequencing was performed on peripheral blood. The clonotype originates from a man aged 55-75 years who had recovered from COVID-19. The chain links TRBV6-5 to TRBJ2-1; no firm D call. CDR3 in DNA: TGTGCCAGCAGTTTGAGTAGCCACAATGAGCAGTTCTTC. Residues: CASSLSSHNEQFF.